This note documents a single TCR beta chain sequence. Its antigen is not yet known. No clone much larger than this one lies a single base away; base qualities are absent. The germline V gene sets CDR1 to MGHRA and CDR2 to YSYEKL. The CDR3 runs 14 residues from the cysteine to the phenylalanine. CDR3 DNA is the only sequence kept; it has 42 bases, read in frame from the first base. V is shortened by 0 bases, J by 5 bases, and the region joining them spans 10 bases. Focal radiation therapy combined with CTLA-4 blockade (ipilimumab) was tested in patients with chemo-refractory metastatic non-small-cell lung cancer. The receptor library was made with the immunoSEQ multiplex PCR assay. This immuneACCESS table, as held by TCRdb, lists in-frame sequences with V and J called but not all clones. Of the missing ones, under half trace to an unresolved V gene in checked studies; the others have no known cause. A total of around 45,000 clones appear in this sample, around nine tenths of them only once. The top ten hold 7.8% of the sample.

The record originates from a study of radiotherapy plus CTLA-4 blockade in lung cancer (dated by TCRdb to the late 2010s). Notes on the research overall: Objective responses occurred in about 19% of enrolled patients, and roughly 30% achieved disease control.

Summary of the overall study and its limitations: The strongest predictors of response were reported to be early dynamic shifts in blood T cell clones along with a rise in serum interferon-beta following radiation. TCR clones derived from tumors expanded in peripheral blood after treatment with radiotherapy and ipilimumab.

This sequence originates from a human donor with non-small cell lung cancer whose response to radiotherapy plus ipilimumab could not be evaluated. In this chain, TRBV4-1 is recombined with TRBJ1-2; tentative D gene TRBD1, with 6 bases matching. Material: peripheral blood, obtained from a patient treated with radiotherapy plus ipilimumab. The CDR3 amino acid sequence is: CASSQDQGPYGYTF. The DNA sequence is TGCGCCAGCAGCCAAGATCAGGGGCCTTATGGCTACACCTTC.